Below, 23 T cell receptor beta chains from the same sample are listed, as sequenced in a study of blood T cell repertoires in COVID-19. Produced via immunoSEQ multiplex PCR; TCRdb's table is partial and in-frame only. This sample has about 380,000 clones, with more than 75% found just once. Sequencing was performed on PBMCs or T cells enriched from blood (not recorded which). These receptors originate from a woman in her late teens or twenties who had recovered from COVID-19.

This clone occurred a few times. This chain uses TRBV18 with TRBJ1-2; D gene uncertain. Looked up from germline, CDR1 is KGHSH and CDR2 is LQKENI. Trimming left V 3 bases short and J 6 bases short, with 14 bases between. The length of the CDR3 is 14 residues. The CDR3, as DNA: TGTGCCAGCTCACCTAGCTCGTTGGGTGATGGCTACACCTTC. Translating it yields CASSPSSLGDGYTF.

The chain carries TRBV7-9 and TRBJ2-7; TRBD1 matches at 7 bases. Germline CDR1 SEHNR, CDR2 FQNEAQ (reference sequence). Trimming cost V 5 bases and J 0 bases; bases outside gene matches: 7. This CDR3 spans 15 amino acids. CDR3 amino acids: CASSPGQVRSYEQYF. The CDR3 DNA is TGTGCCAGCAGCCCCGGACAGGTCCGCTCCTACGAGCAGTACTTC. The full variable domain, with the rest looked up from reference TRBV7-9 and TRBJ2-7, is DTGVSQNPRHKITKRGQNVTFRCDPISEHNRLYWYRQTLGQGPEFLTYFQNEAQLEKSRLLSDRFSAERPKGSFSTLEIQRTEQGDSAMYLCASSPGQVRSYEQYFGPGTRLTVT.

The rearrangement links TRBV6-6 to TRBJ1-6; possibly TRBD1 for D (5 bases). This CDR3 is 14 amino acids long. Germline values: CDR1 MNHNY, CDR2 SVGAGI (reference sequence). Trimming removed 11 bases at V and 5 bases at J, with 16 bases between. Here the CDR3 reads CAANPTGNNSPLHF. The CDR3 region has the DNA TGTGCCGCCAACCCTACAGGAAATAATTCACCCCTCCACTTT.

The chain uses TRBV28 and TRBJ1-2, with D possibly being TRBD1 (6 bases). Deletions cut 2 bases from V and 8 bases from J, with 18 bases between. The V gene's germline CDR1 is MDHEN and CDR2 SYDVKM. The CDR3 is 15 amino acids. Here the CDR3 reads CASSLVGTLKEGYTF. DNA of the CDR3: TGTGCCAGCAGTTTAGTCGGGACACTAAAAGAGGGCTACACCTTC.

The chain uses TRBV7-8 and TRBJ2-2; D unresolved. Trimming cost V 5 bases and J 0 bases, with 13 bases left between them. The CDR3 has 16 amino acids. From germline, CDR1 is SGHVS and CDR2 FQNEAQ. CDR3 nucleotide sequence: TGTGCCAGCAGCCTCAGGTCCAGGACGAACACCGGGGAGCTGTTTTTT. Protein: CASSLRSRTNTGELFF. The variable domain in full, completed from reference TRBV7-8 and TRBJ2-2, reads GAGVSQSPRYKVAKRGQDVALRCDPISGHVSLFWYQQALGQGPEFLTYFQNEAQLDKSGLPSDRFFAERPEGSVSTLKIQRTQQEDSAVYLCASSLRSRTNTGELFFGEGSRLTVL.

This clone was observed once. The V call is TRBV6-5, the J call TRBJ2-1; D call uncertain. The CDR3 is 14 residues long. The V gene's germline CDR1 is MNHEY and CDR2 SVGAGI. The V end was cut by 4 bases, the J end by 3 bases, with 10 bases between. The CDR3 reads CASSSQFHYNEQFF. The CDR3 nucleotides are TGTGCCAGCAGTTCCCAATTCCACTACAATGAGCAGTTCTTC.

This chain joins TRBV12-3 or TRBV12-4 and TRBJ2-5; D gene unclear. V was clipped by 3 bases and J by 3 bases, with 8 bases between them. The CDR3 loop spans 13 amino acids. For the CDR3, the DNA is TGTGCCAGCAGTTTCGTCCTCGAAGAGACCCAGTACTTC. Translation gives CASSFVLEETQYF.

The chain joins TRBV19 to TRBJ1-5; TRBD1 matches 7 bases. The ends lost 2 bases at V and 7 bases at J; junction bases unmatched: 5. Germline CDR1 LNHDA, CDR2 SQIVND (reference sequence). The CDR3 extends over 14 amino acids. The CDR3 DNA sequence: TGTGCCAGTAGTATAAACAGGGGACAACAGCCCCAGCATTTT. Its protein is CASSINRGQQPQHF.

The chain couples TRBV24-1 to TRBJ2-7; perhaps TRBD1 as D (6 bases). CDR1 KGHDR and CDR2 SFDVKD come from the germline V gene. This CDR3 region has 16 residues. V lost 8 bases, J lost 1 base, and 20 bases lay in between. The DNA of the CDR3 is TGTGCCACCATCATCGACACGGACAGAAAGTCCTACGAGCAGTACTTC. As protein: CATIIDTDRKSYEQYF.

The V call is TRBV3-1 (or the pseudogene TRBV3-2), the J call TRBJ2-3; D is undetermined. V was trimmed by 6 bases and J by 4 bases, leaving 5 bases between them. Germline V CDR1 and CDR2: LGHDT, YNNKEL (reference sequence). The CDR3 totals 11 residues. CDR3 amino acids: CASRQADTQYF. CDR3 nucleotide sequence: TGTGCCAGCAGGCAGGCAGATACGCAGTATTTT.

The table lists this clone with a count of one. The chain has TRBV11-3 and TRBJ1-1; 11 bases match TRBD1. CDR1 SGHNT and CDR2 YENEEA come from the germline V gene. The V and J ends lost 3 bases and 4 bases, in that order; junction bases with no gene match: 4. This CDR3 has 15 amino acids. CDR3 residues: CASSFPGTGGTEAFF. The DNA of the CDR3 is TGTGCCAGCAGCTTTCCCGGGACAGGGGGCACTGAAGCTTTCTTT.

This chain links TRBV5-6 with TRBJ1-2; perhaps TRBD1 as D (6 bases). This CDR3 spans 15 amino acids. Trimming removed 6 bases from V and 2 bases from J, with 17 bases in between. CDR1 and CDR2 (germline): SGHDT, YYEEEE. The CDR3 sequence is CASMLLLQGNYGYTF. The CDR3 nucleotides are TGTGCCAGCATGCTACTGCTACAGGGCAACTATGGCTACACCTTC.

The V call is TRBV28, the J call TRBJ1-6, with D perhaps matching TRBD1 (6 bases). CDR1 and CDR2 from the germline V gene are MDHEN and SYDVKM. Trimming removed 2 bases from V and 10 bases from J, with 12 bases in between. The CDR3 has 14 residues. Written as DNA, the CDR3 is TGTGCCAGCAGTTTAGGGGGGGCGGGATCACCCCTCCACTTT. It is translated as CASSLGGAGSPLHF.

The sample holds a few counts of this clone. The chain links TRBV21-1 to TRBJ2-2; TRBD1 is the table's D call, not checked against the DNA. TRBV21-1 is classified as a pseudogene. The CDR3 length is 18 residues. The CDR3 protein is CASSPWCSGGYNTGELFF. The DNA for the CDR3 is TGTGCCAGCAGCCCGTGGTGCAGTGGGGGCTACAACACCGGGGAGCTGTTTTTT.

This clone was seen a handful of times. CDR3 residues: CASSEWQGAEEAFF. Written as DNA, the CDR3 is TGCGCCAGCAGTGAGTGGCAGGGGGCGGAGGAAGCTTTCTTT. This chain links TRBV10-2 with TRBJ1-1, with TRBD1 identical over 8 bases. Germline V gene data show CDR1 as WSHSY and CDR2 as SAAADI. V lost 1 base to trimming and J lost 8 bases; unmatched junction nucleotides: 6. The CDR3 contains 14 residues.

The chain combines TRBV10-1 with TRBJ2-1; 9 bases line up with TRBD2. V lost 0 bases, J lost 9 bases, and 21 bases stayed unmatched. The CDR3 spans 20 residues. In germline, CDR1 is WNHNN, CDR2 SYGVQD (reference sequence). Written as DNA, the CDR3 is TGCGCCAGCAGTGAGTCAGAGCGGGGGGCCTATGCTCTCGGTATCCTTGAGCAGTTCTTC. Protein: CASSESERGAYALGILEQFF.

A few counts support this clone. The chain recombines TRBV3-1 (or the pseudogene TRBV3-2) with TRBJ2-1; possibly TRBD2 for D (6 bases). The germline V gene encodes CDR1 LGHDT and CDR2 YNNKEL (reference sequence). V lost 3 bases to trimming and J lost 4 bases, with 10 bases between them. The CDR3 length is 14 residues. The CDR3 nucleotides are TGTGCCAGCAGCCAGGAGGGGATATACAATGAGCAGTTCTTC. Its protein is CASSQEGIYNEQFF.

The chain is built from TRBV5-1 and TRBJ1-5, with D hard to call. CDR3 length equals 14 residues. Trimming took off 2 bases at V and 4 bases at J, with 10 bases between the two ends. Per germline, CDR1 SGHRS and CDR2 YFSETQ. The CDR3 coding sequence is TGCGCCAGCAGCTTCGAAGCGGGGAATCAGCCCCAGCATTTT. Its translation: CASSFEAGNQPQHF.

On this clone itself: This CDR3 is also generated by other DNA sequences in the sample. This chain links TRBV6-5 with TRBJ1-2, with D unresolved. CDR1 MNHEY and CDR2 SVGAGI come from the germline V gene. The CDR3 covers 13 residues. The V end was cut by 0 bases, the J end by 4 bases, with 6 bases between. DNA of the CDR3: TGTGCCAGCAGTTACTCCGGGTCCTATGGCTACACCTTC. Translated: CASSYSGSYGYTF.

This clone was picked up one time. The V call is TRBV6-6, the J call TRBJ2-7; D remains ambiguous. This CDR3 contains 13 residues. Germline V gene data show CDR1 as MNHNY and CDR2 as SVGAGI (reference sequence). V was pared by 2 bases and J by 10 bases, with 15 bases between. The CDR3 DNA follows: TGTGCCAGCAGTTACGACGGCGGAACGGAACAGTACTTC. Its translation: CASSYDGGTEQYF.

Here the CDR3 DNA reads TGTGCCAGCAGTTACTCCACAGGTCTCTCTGGAAACACCATATATTTT. It encodes CASSYSTGLSGNTIYF. The gene calls are TRBV6-5 and TRBJ1-3, with D perhaps TRBD1 (5 bases). V dropped 0 bases and J dropped 0 bases, with 9 bases sitting between them. Germline assignment: CDR1 MNHEY and CDR2 SVGAGI. The CDR3 has 16 residues.

This clone was counted a single time. A junction end diverges from the germline sequence, so it may reflect a read error. The chain carries TRBV7-6 and TRBJ2-1, with a possible D match to TRBD1 (5 bases). This CDR3 comprises 11 residues. Germline-derived CDR1 and CDR2 are SGHVS and FNYEAQ. DNA for the CDR3: TGTGCCAGCAGCTTAAGGACAACCCTCATCTTC. Residues: CASSLRTTLIF.

The chain recombines TRBV7-6 with TRBJ2-7; D not certain. This CDR3 has 12 residues. Trimming pared 1 base from V and 7 bases from J, leaving 8 bases between. Germline V gene lookup returns CDR1 SGHVS and CDR2 FNYEAQ. The CDR3 reads CASSLVATEQYF. The CDR3, as DNA: TGTGCCAGCAGCTTAGTTGCCACAGAGCAGTACTTC.